This T cell receptor (beta chain) was recovered during a study of response to subunit inactivated influenza vaccine. Study results and limitations: Authors proposed each seasonal influenza vaccination draws in few new T cells.

TCRdb processed the RT-PCR reads anew with MiXCR; each CDR3 protein has one entry. This table has approximately 680,000 distinct CDR3 sequences, 15% to 17% appearing once. A few counts support this clonotype. Its antigen is not identified. V gave up 7 bases and J gave up 2 bases; unmatched junction bases: 10. The CDR3 is made up of 15 amino acids. Germline assignment: CDR1 LGHNT and CDR2 FRNRAP. The rearrangement joins TRBV12-5 to TRBJ2-7; TRBD1 agrees at 8 bases. This TCR was sampled from a man in his fifties or sixties who received an inactivated influenza vaccine. Specimen: PBMCs from blood, collected approximately 12 days after vaccination. CDR3 DNA sequence: TGTGCTAGTGCCCTAGGGACAGGTTCTCCCTACGAGCAGTACTTC. This sequence encodes CASALGTGSPYEQYF.